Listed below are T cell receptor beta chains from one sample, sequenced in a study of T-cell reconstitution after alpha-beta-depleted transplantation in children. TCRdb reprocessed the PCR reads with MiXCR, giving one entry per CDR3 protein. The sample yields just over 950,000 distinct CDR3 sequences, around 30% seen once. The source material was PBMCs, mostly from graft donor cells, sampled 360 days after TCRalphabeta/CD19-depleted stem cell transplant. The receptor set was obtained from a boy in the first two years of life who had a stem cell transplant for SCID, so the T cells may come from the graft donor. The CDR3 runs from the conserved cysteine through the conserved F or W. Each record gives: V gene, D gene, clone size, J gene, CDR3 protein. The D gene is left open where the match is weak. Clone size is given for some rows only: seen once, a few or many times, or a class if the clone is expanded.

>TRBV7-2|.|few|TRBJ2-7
CASSLAYNYEQYF
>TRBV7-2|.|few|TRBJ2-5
CASSPQGPGGGETQYF
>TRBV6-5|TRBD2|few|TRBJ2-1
CASSYSGTSGGSSYNEQFF
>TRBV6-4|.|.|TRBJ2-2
CASSDSLHTGELFF
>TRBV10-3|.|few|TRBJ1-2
CAISEWAVFYYGYTF
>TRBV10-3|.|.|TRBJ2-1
CAIRRDLSSYNEQFF
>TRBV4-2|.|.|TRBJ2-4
CASSQDRKDIQYF
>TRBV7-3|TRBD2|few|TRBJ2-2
CASSLIGPISGVITGELFF
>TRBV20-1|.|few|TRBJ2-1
CSARSGDRRSYNEQFF
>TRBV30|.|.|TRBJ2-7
CAWIGGGEQYF